This T cell receptor beta chain was sequenced in a study of blood T cell repertoires in COVID-19. Study details: T cells, B-cell-depleted T cells, or PBMCs provided the cDNA or gDNA that served as material.

Per the original data handling: It was from reference gene primer amplification that nucleated cell counts were estimated. Method: immunoSEQ multiplex PCR; TCRdb's copy keeps in-frame clones and lacks some. V, J and clone size are taken as reported in that table, and D and trimming were inferred from the DNA itself. This sample has about 160,000 clones, with about 85% found just once. Trimming cost V 4 bases and J 1 base, with 12 bases left between them. The CDR3 loop spans 15 amino acids. Germline CDR1 is SGHDN and CDR2 is FVKESK. This TCR derives from a woman in her fifties or sixties with COVID-19, enrolled during active disease. The specimen was peripheral blood. The chain employs TRBV14 and TRBJ2-3, with TRBD2 as a possible D gene (5 bases). The CDR3 reads CASSLVGLGTDTQYF. CDR3 DNA sequence: TGTGCCAGCAGCCTCGTAGGACTCGGCACAGATACGCAGTATTTT.